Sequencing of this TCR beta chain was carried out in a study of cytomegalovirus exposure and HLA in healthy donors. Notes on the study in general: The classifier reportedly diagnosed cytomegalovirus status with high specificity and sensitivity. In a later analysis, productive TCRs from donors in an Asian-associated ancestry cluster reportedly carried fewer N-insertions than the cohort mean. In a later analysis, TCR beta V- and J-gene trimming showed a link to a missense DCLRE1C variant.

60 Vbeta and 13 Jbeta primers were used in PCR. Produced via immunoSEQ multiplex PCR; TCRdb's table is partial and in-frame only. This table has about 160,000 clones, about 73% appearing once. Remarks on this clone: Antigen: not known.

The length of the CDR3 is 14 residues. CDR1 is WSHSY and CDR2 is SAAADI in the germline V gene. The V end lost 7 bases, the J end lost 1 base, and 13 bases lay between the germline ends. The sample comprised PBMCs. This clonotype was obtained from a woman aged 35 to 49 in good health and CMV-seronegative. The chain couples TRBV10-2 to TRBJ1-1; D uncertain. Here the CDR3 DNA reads TGCGCCAGCACCTTGGGAGTAAGGAACACTGAAGCTTTCTTT. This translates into CASTLGVRNTEAFF.